A single sample is the source of the 16 T cell receptor beta chains below, sequenced in a study of blood T cell repertoires in COVID-19. The method was immunoSEQ multiplex PCR; TCRdb's version includes in-frame clones alone and lacks a portion of them. In the table there are around 99,000 clones, approximately 85% of which are singletons. Sequencing input: peripheral blood. These receptors all come from a woman older than 75 with active or convalescent COVID-19.

The chain employs TRBV9 and TRBJ2-3; 7 bases fit TRBD1. CDR3 length equals 15 residues. CDR1 and CDR2 (germline): SGDLS, YYNGEE. J was trimmed by 1 base and V by 4 bases; bases with no gene match: 6. CDR3 amino acids: CASSHAGGRTDTQYF. CDR3 nucleotide sequence: TGTGCCAGCAGCCATGCAGGGGGACGCACAGATACGCAGTATTTT.

This clone has only a few counts. J is TRBJ2-2 and V is TRBV5-1; TRBD2 agrees at 15 bases. Trimming at V came to 4 bases and at J to 4 bases, leaving 5 bases not matched to a gene. The CDR3 contains 17 residues. In germline, CDR1 is SGHRS, CDR2 YFSETQ. DNA for the CDR3: TGCGCCAGCAGCCACGGACTAGCGGGAGGGATCACCGGGGAGCTGTTTTTT. It yields the protein CASSHGLAGGITGELFF.

The gene calls are TRBV24-1 and TRBJ2-1; 7 bases align to TRBD1. This CDR3 spans 16 amino acids. Germline V gene sequence: CDR1 KGHDR, CDR2 SFDVKD. J was trimmed by 12 bases and V by 3 bases; bases with no gene match: 16. CDR3 DNA: TGTGCCACCAGTGATGCCAGGGGGATAGGGATCGATCGGCAGTTCTTC. Amino acid sequence: CATSDARGIGIDRQFF.

The CDR3 is CASSYGARGEGNIQYF. The CDR3 coding sequence is TGTGCCAGCAGTTACGGTGCGCGGGGGGAAGGGAACATTCAGTACTTC. The chain couples TRBV6-5 to TRBJ2-4; 8 positions match TRBD2. Germline V lookup: CDR1 MNHEY, CDR2 SVGAGI. J gave up 7 bases and V 2 bases, and 10 bases lay outside the gene matches. The CDR3 runs 16 residues.

The J gene is TRBJ1-1, the V gene TRBV28, with no clear D. Trimming cost V 5 bases and J 2 bases, with 9 bases left between them. The germline gives CDR1 MDHEN, CDR2 SYDVKM. The CDR3 extends over 13 amino acids. The CDR3 reads CASSPGVNTEAFF. The CDR3 nucleotides are TGTGCCAGCAGTCCCGGGGTCAACACTGAAGCTTTCTTT.

The chain uses TRBV6-5 and TRBJ1-5, with D perhaps TRBD1 (5 bases). This CDR3 is built from 15 residues. Per the germline V gene, CDR1 is MNHEY and CDR2 is SVGAGI. The V gene lost 5 bases and the J gene lost 2 bases, with 13 bases spanning the gap. The CDR3 protein is CASSRGYGGNQPQHF. As DNA, the CDR3 is TGTGCCAGCAGTCGGGGGTACGGGGGCAATCAGCCCCAGCATTTT.

The genes are TRBV2 and TRBJ2-7; D perhaps matches TRBD1 (6 bases). Germline V gene data show CDR1 as SNHLY and CDR2 as FYNNEI. V shed 0 bases and J shed 0 bases, with 9 bases lying between them. This CDR3 comprises 15 residues. CDR3 sequence (DNA): TGTGCCAGCAGTGAAGCAAGGGGGAGCTCCTACGAGCAGTACTTC. It is translated as CASSEARGSSYEQYF.

The chain is built from TRBV11-2 and TRBJ2-3, with D tentatively TRBD2 (6 bases). V lost 6 bases and J lost 0, with 16 bases in between. CDR1 is SGHAT, CDR2 FQNNGV, per germline. This CDR3 is built from 16 residues. The CDR3 sequence is CASREPGTSSTDTQYF. In DNA form, the CDR3 reads TGTGCCAGCAGGGAACCCGGGACTTCTAGCACAGATACGCAGTATTTT.

This chain joins TRBV5-1 and TRBJ2-7; TRBD2 matches at 7 bases. The germline CDR1 and CDR2 sequences are SGHRS and YFSETQ. The CDR3 loop spans 14 amino acids. V was pared by 5 bases and J by 0 bases, with 5 bases of the junction left unmatched. The CDR3 DNA sequence: TGCGCCAGCAGTCGTACGGGGGGCTCCTACGAGCAGTACTTC. It is translated as CASSRTGGSYEQYF.

V gene TRBV9 combines with J gene TRBJ1-2; no definite D call. CDR1 is SGDLS and CDR2 is YYNGEE in the germline V gene. V lost 3 bases to trimming and J lost 8 bases, with 8 bases between them. The CDR3 runs to 11 residues. CDR3 amino acids: CASSAPRGYTF. In DNA form, the CDR3 reads TGTGCCAGCAGCGCCCCCCGGGGCTACACCTTC.

The chain recombines TRBV4-3 with TRBJ1-1; 8 positions match TRBD1. CDR3 length: 15 amino acids. Trimming removed 4 bases from V and 3 bases from J; junction bases left unmatched: 7. CDR1 and CDR2 from the germline V gene are LGHNA and YSLEER. The CDR3 DNA sequence: TGCGCCAGCAGCCCGGACAGGGTTTGGGACACTGAAGCTTTCTTT. It codes for CASSPDRVWDTEAFF.

The CDR3 loop is CASSERVYEQYF. The CDR3 nucleotides read TGCGCCAGCAGTGAGCGCGTTTACGAGCAGTACTTC. The gene calls are TRBV10-2 and TRBJ2-7; no firm D call. The CDR3 consists of 12 residues. The germline gives CDR1 WSHSY, CDR2 SAAADI. Trimming took off 2 bases at V and 4 bases at J, with 6 bases between the two ends.

CDR3 bases: TGTGCCAGCACCCTGCTGCTGGGACAGGGGGAGGGAGGCCAGCCCCAGCATTTT. It yields the protein CASTLLLGQGEGGQPQHF. This chain uses TRBV28 with TRBJ1-5; 11 positions agree with TRBD1. The CDR3 has 18 amino acids. From germline, CDR1 is MDHEN and CDR2 SYDVKM. The junction had 18 bases not matched to a gene; V was cut back by 7 bases and J by 7 bases.

This chain uses TRBV2 with TRBJ2-7; the D gene is possibly TRBD1 (5 bases). This CDR3 comprises 12 residues. Trimming took off 5 bases at V and 4 bases at J, with 9 bases between the two ends. From germline, CDR1 is SNHLY and CDR2 FYNNEI. The CDR3 reads CASSKTGYEQYF. In DNA, the CDR3 is TGTGCCAGCAGTAAAACAGGTTACGAGCAGTACTTC.

The chain couples TRBV3-1 (or the pseudogene TRBV3-2) to TRBJ2-3; the match to TRBD2 covers 12 bases. Per the germline V gene, CDR1 is LGHDT and CDR2 is YNNKEL (reference sequence). Trimming took 0 bases from V and 6 from J; bases not matched to a gene: 7. The CDR3 is made up of 17 amino acids. In DNA, the CDR3 is TGTGCCAGCAGCCAAGAAGAACTAGCGGGAGGAGGGGATACGCAGTATTTT. This translates into CASSQEELAGGGDTQYF.

The rearrangement uses TRBV6-5 and TRBJ2-1, with 8 bases that match TRBD2. This CDR3 is built from 13 residues. Germline trimming cut 6 bases from V and 12 bases from J; bases unmatched to any gene: 10. Germline V gene data show CDR1 as MNHEY and CDR2 as SVGAGI. CDR3 sequence: CASRPSGSLWQFF. The CDR3 DNA reads as TGTGCCAGCAGACCGAGCGGGAGTCTTTGGCAGTTCTTC.